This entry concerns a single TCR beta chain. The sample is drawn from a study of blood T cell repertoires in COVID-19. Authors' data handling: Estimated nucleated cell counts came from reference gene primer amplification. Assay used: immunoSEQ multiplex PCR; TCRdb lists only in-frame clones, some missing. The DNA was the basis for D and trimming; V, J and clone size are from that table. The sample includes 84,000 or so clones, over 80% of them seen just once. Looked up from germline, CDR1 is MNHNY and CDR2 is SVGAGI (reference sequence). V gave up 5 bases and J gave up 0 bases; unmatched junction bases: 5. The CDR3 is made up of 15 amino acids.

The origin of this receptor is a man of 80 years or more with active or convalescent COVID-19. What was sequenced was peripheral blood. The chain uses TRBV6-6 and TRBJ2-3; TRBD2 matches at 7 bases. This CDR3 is CASSPSGTSTDTQYF. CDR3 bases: TGTGCCAGCAGTCCGAGCGGGACTAGCACAGATACGCAGTATTTT.